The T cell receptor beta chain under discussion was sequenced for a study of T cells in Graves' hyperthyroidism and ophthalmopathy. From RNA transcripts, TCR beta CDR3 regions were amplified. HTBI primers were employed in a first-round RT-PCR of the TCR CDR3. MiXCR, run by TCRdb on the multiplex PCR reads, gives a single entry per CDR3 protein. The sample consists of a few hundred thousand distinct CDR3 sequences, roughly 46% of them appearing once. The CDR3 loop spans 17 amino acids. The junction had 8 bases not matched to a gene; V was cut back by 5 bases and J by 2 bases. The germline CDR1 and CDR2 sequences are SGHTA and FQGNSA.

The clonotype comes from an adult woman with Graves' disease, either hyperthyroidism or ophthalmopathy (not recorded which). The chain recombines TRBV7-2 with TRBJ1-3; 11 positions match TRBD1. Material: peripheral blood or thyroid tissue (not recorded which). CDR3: CASSAGTGGATGNTIYF. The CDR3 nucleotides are TGTGCCAGCAGCGCCGGGACAGGGGGGGCCACTGGAAACACCATATATTTT.